The rows below give T cell receptor beta chains drawn from one sample of a study of Tregs in tolerant kidney transplant recipients. Generated by immunoSEQ multiplex PCR, the TCRdb table keeps only in-frame clones and is missing some. The sample carries around 70,000 clones, around 90% recorded once. The specimen comprised CD8+ T cells from blood, sampled before the transplant. These receptors all come from a human donor who received a combined kidney and bone marrow transplant. The CDR3 runs from the conserved cysteine through the conserved F or W. Each record gives: J gene, D gene, V gene, clone size, CDR3 protein. The D gene is left open where the match is weak. A row's size may be missing; if present it is once, few, many or a size class.

j_gene: TRBJ1-2
d_gene: TRBD1
v_gene: TRBV6-5
abundance: NA
CDR3aa: CASSYGGQKDGYTF

j_gene: TRBJ1-3
d_gene: NA
v_gene: TRBV29-1
abundance: once
CDR3aa: CSVRSPGNTIYF

j_gene: NA
d_gene: NA
v_gene: TRBV21-1
abundance: few
CDR3aa: CASSPTGTGIDEQYF

j_gene: TRBJ1-2
d_gene: NA
v_gene: TRBV6-5
abundance: NA
CDR3aa: CASSYSRGLGGYTF

j_gene: TRBJ2-3
d_gene: NA
v_gene: TRBV5-6
abundance: NA
CDR3aa: CASSLGSGGADTQYF

j_gene: TRBJ2-7
d_gene: NA
v_gene: TRBV7-6
abundance: few
CDR3aa: CASRPQVSAYEQYF

j_gene: TRBJ2-7
d_gene: TRBD2
v_gene: TRBV7-6
abundance: NA
CDR3aa: CASSLAPGLGRSYEQYF

j_gene: TRBJ2-3
d_gene: NA
v_gene: TRBV7-6
abundance: NA
CDR3aa: CASSLPQDTQYF

j_gene: TRBJ2-7
d_gene: NA
v_gene: TRBV5-1
abundance: once
CDR3aa: CASSSGQRLVNEQYF

j_gene: TRBJ1-2
d_gene: NA
v_gene: TRBV5-6
abundance: NA
CDR3aa: CASSLGHNNYGYTF

j_gene: TRBJ2-7
d_gene: TRBD1
v_gene: TRBV4-1
abundance: NA
CDR3aa: CASTREGGQPYEQYF

j_gene: TRBJ2-3
d_gene: NA
v_gene: TRBV13
abundance: NA
CDR3aa: CASSLGRADTQYF

j_gene: TRBJ1-6
d_gene: NA
v_gene: TRBV19
abundance: NA
CDR3aa: CASSIAPRGNSPLHF

j_gene: TRBJ1-1
d_gene: NA
v_gene: TRBV27
abundance: NA
CDR3aa: CASSLYEGGTEAFF

j_gene: TRBJ2-7
d_gene: TRBD2
v_gene: TRBV7-9
abundance: once
CDR3aa: CASSLALAASYEQYF

j_gene: TRBJ2-5
d_gene: TRBD1
v_gene: TRBV11-1
abundance: NA
CDR3aa: CASSLTGQGQTQYF

j_gene: TRBJ2-1
d_gene: TRBD1
v_gene: TRBV4-3
abundance: NA
CDR3aa: CASSPGQGIWSEQFF

j_gene: TRBJ2-5
d_gene: TRBD1
v_gene: TRBV5-1
abundance: NA
CDR3aa: CASSIQGALETQYF

j_gene: TRBJ2-7
d_gene: NA
v_gene: TRBV5-1
abundance: NA
CDR3aa: CASSFGGVSEQYF

j_gene: TRBJ2-7
d_gene: TRBD2
v_gene: TRBV7-3
abundance: NA
CDR3aa: CASSPTSGTKIYEQYF

j_gene: TRBJ2-1
d_gene: NA
v_gene: TRBV7-9
abundance: NA
CDR3aa: CASSTEGNEQFF

j_gene: TRBJ1-3
d_gene: NA
v_gene: TRBV14
abundance: once
CDR3aa: CASSQVIPGRNTIYF

j_gene: TRBJ1-4
d_gene: NA
v_gene: TRBV6-6
abundance: few
CDR3aa: CASGTANEKLFF

j_gene: TRBJ2-4
d_gene: NA
v_gene: TRBV5-6
abundance: NA
CDR3aa: CASSFAGWGNIQYF

j_gene: TRBJ2-2
d_gene: NA
v_gene: TRBV4-3
abundance: NA
CDR3aa: CASSQEFGNTGELFF

j_gene: TRBJ1-1
d_gene: NA
v_gene: TRBV12-5
abundance: few
CDR3aa: CASGSSGPGAFF

j_gene: TRBJ2-7
d_gene: TRBD2
v_gene: TRBV7-9
abundance: once
CDR3aa: CASRLGTGGDEQYF

j_gene: TRBJ2-7
d_gene: TRBD2
v_gene: TRBV13
abundance: NA
CDR3aa: CASSFGTSGDRNEQYF

j_gene: TRBJ2-3
d_gene: TRBD1
v_gene: TRBV25-1
abundance: NA
CDR3aa: CASSEPLNRGSTDTQYF

j_gene: TRBJ2-1
d_gene: TRBD2
v_gene: TRBV4-3
abundance: NA
CDR3aa: CASSQGLEGMRQFF

j_gene: TRBJ2-1
d_gene: NA
v_gene: TRBV18
abundance: NA
CDR3aa: CASSPGSTYNEQFF

j_gene: TRBJ2-1
d_gene: NA
v_gene: TRBV7-6
abundance: once
CDR3aa: CASSLVSSASAHEQFF

j_gene: TRBJ1-3
d_gene: TRBD1
v_gene: TRBV28
abundance: NA
CDR3aa: CASSQRTGHSGNTIYF

j_gene: TRBJ2-5
d_gene: NA
v_gene: TRBV5-1
abundance: NA
CDR3aa: CASSLVQVYQETQYF

j_gene: TRBJ2-7
d_gene: TRBD1
v_gene: TRBV14
abundance: few
CDR3aa: CASSLTGPDEQYF

j_gene: TRBJ2-7
d_gene: NA
v_gene: TRBV9
abundance: NA
CDR3aa: CASSDGTNNYEQYF

j_gene: TRBJ2-7
d_gene: NA
v_gene: TRBV13
abundance: NA
CDR3aa: CASSLGQGYEQYF

j_gene: TRBJ2-6
d_gene: NA
v_gene: TRBV5-6
abundance: NA
CDR3aa: CASSLGSGTGGANVLTF

j_gene: TRBJ2-7
d_gene: NA
v_gene: TRBV7-9
abundance: NA
CDR3aa: CASSLDLADAYEQYF

j_gene: TRBJ1-2
d_gene: TRBD1
v_gene: TRBV9
abundance: NA
CDR3aa: CASSPTGEGYTF

j_gene: TRBJ2-1
d_gene: TRBD2
v_gene: TRBV13
abundance: NA
CDR3aa: CASSAPGLAGSSYNEQFF

j_gene: TRBJ2-7
d_gene: NA
v_gene: TRBV7-8
abundance: once
CDR3aa: CASSLSGAYEQYF

j_gene: TRBJ1-2
d_gene: TRBD1
v_gene: TRBV9
abundance: NA
CDR3aa: CASSVGTGNYGYTF

j_gene: TRBJ2-3
d_gene: NA
v_gene: TRBV7-6
abundance: NA
CDR3aa: CASSRRTARSSSTDTQYF

j_gene: TRBJ1-1
d_gene: NA
v_gene: TRBV7-8
abundance: few
CDR3aa: CASSLAAGSTEAFF

j_gene: TRBJ2-5
d_gene: NA
v_gene: TRBV9
abundance: NA
CDR3aa: CASSRTGAIETQYF

j_gene: TRBJ1-2
d_gene: NA
v_gene: TRBV19
abundance: once
CDR3aa: CASSPAVTGYGYTF

j_gene: TRBJ2-3
d_gene: TRBD2
v_gene: TRBV7-3
abundance: NA
CDR3aa: CASSPTPKREDEDTQYF

j_gene: TRBJ2-7
d_gene: NA
v_gene: TRBV2
abundance: NA
CDR3aa: CASSEAGALSYEQYF

j_gene: TRBJ2-1
d_gene: NA
v_gene: TRBV5-4
abundance: few
CDR3aa: CASSLAHEQFF

j_gene: TRBJ2-5
d_gene: NA
v_gene: TRBV7-9
abundance: NA
CDR3aa: CASSTDETQYF

j_gene: TRBJ2-7
d_gene: NA
v_gene: TRBV4-2
abundance: NA
CDR3aa: CASSQVTDSYEQYF

j_gene: TRBJ2-1
d_gene: TRBD2
v_gene: TRBV5-1
abundance: NA
CDR3aa: CASSLPGGPSGEQFF

j_gene: TRBJ2-2
d_gene: TRBD2
v_gene: TRBV9
abundance: once
CDR3aa: CASSASGRPGELFF

j_gene: TRBJ2-7
d_gene: TRBD2
v_gene: TRBV4-3
abundance: NA
CDR3aa: CASSQGASGSYEQYF

j_gene: TRBJ2-7
d_gene: NA
v_gene: TRBV19
abundance: NA
CDR3aa: CAFGGFREQYF

j_gene: TRBJ1-1
d_gene: NA
v_gene: TRBV28
abundance: NA
CDR3aa: CASRGAKIQETEAFF